This TCR beta chain was found in a study of T cells expressing NK-cell markers. Study information: The TCR beta repertoires originated in sorted CD3+CD56+NKG2C+, CD3+CD56+NKG2C- and CD3+CD56-NKG2C+ T cells.

TCRdb reprocessed the 5' RACE reads; each CDR3 protein has one entry and no DNA is given. Its clone listing holds over 350,000 distinct CDR3 sequences. Remarks on this clonotype: The antigen remains unidentified.

Study-level results: In a handful of donors, these clonotypes also led the CD3+CD56-NKG2C+ fraction. HCMV specificity of expanded NKG2C+ T cell clones remained unclear.

The source material was blood T cells: a sorted CD56 or NKG2C T cell subset, CD4+ or CD8+ T cells, or bulk PBMC T cells (not recorded which). This sequence originates from a woman between 45 and 60 years old in good health.

CDR3 residues: CASSEYMVRGGELFF. The V and J genes are TRBV6-1 and TRBJ2-2. The germline CDR1 and CDR2 sequences are MNHNS and SASEGT. CDR3 length: 15 residues.